This TCR beta chain was captured in a study of T cells in Graves' hyperthyroidism and ophthalmopathy. Overall study context: Peripheral blood was drawn at first diagnosis, prior to all treatment. Findings and caveats of the study: Separation of ophthalmopathy from stable hyperthyroidism was achieved by a 13 V-J model. Among clonotypes expanded in thyroid above 0.001, most were also found in blood.

Germline assignment: CDR1 KGHSH and CDR2 LQKENI. The CDR3 contains 16 residues. Thyroid ultrasound, orbital computed tomography, clinical symptoms, and serum thyroxine and TRAb underpinned diagnoses. The CDR3 regions of TCR beta were amplified from RNA transcripts. The HTBI primer set drove a first-round RT-PCR of the TCR CDR3. Each CDR3 protein is one row after TCRdb ran MiXCR on the multiplex PCR reads. The profile shows some 350,000 distinct CDR3 sequences, approximately 14% of them singletons. As regards this clonotype: Its antigen is unknown. This sequence may be a read error, since a much larger clone differs from it by one base.

This chain uses TRBV18 with TRBJ2-7; 10 nucleotides agree with TRBD2. The assigned J gene may be wrong: the sequence end matches TRBJ2-1 better. This TCR was sampled from a woman aged 55-70 years with Graves' ophthalmopathy. The specimen sequenced was blood. The CDR3 DNA follows: TGTGCCAGCTCACAGAGAGGGACTAGCGTTTCCTACGAGCAGTTCTTC. Encoded protein: CASSQRGTSVSYEQFF.